Listed here are 32 T cell receptor beta chains from one sample, sequenced in a study of human T cells and chemical hapten exposure. Regarding time point: patch test 1, 2 weeks after DPC sensitization. The treatment here: therapeutic diphenylcyclopropenone sensitization with weekly scalp DPC. TCRdb independently ran MiXCR on the RACE reads; one entry per CDR3 protein. This sample has 75,000 to 95,000 distinct CDR3 sequences; 12% occur once, and the top ten carry roughly 3.6%. The sample was whole blood, taken in connection with sensitization to the hapten diphenylcyclopropenone (DPC). All receptors derive from a woman in her fifties or sixties with alopecia areata. Some clones in this sample may be carry-over from other donors' samples.

The table lists this clonotype with many counts. This chain's CDR3 is CASSSSGTGISYEQYF. For the CDR3, the DNA is TGTGCCAGCAGCTCATCCGGGACAGGGATCTCCTACGAGCAGTACTTC. V usage is TRBV7-6 and J usage is TRBJ2-7; the match to TRBD1 covers 9 bases. Germline assignment: CDR1 SGHVS and CDR2 FNYEAQ. The CDR3 covers 16 residues. V lost 4 bases, J lost 0 bases, and 7 bases stayed unmatched.

This clonotype has ten or more counts. CDR3 bases: TGTGCCAGTACTCCGACAGGGGCCTTGGACACTGGCTACACCTTC. This gives the protein CASTPTGALDTGYTF. This chain uses TRBV19 with TRBJ1-2; 8 bases match TRBD1. CDR3 length equals 15 residues. Looked up from germline, CDR1 is LNHDA and CDR2 is SQIVND (reference sequence). V lost 7 bases to trimming and J lost 7 bases; unmatched junction nucleotides: 14.

The V call is TRBV20-1, the J call TRBJ2-4, with D perhaps given as TRBD1 or TRBD2 (6 bases each). Germline V CDR1 and CDR2: DFQATT, SNEGSKA (reference sequence). V shed 0 bases and J shed 0 bases, with 12 bases lying between them. The CDR3 is 16 amino acids. CDR3: CSARDGGRIAKNIQYF. The CDR3 bases are TGCAGTGCTAGAGATGGGGGGCGCATAGCCAAAAACATTCAGTACTTC.

Note on this clonotype: At one of its ends the junction is not consistent with the germline gene, which may arise from a read error. The V gene is TRBV7-7, the J gene TRBJ1-1, with D possibly matching TRBD1 (5 bases). Looked up from germline, CDR1 is SSHAT and CDR2 is FNYEAQ (reference sequence). The CDR3 contains 13 residues. CDR3 loop: CASSSGHRTEAFF. Here the CDR3 DNA reads TGTGCTAGCAGCTCAGGGCATCGCACTGAAGCTTTCTTT.

The chain carries TRBV6-5 and TRBJ1-6; no clear D gene. V gave up 2 bases and J gave up 0 bases, with 11 bases separating them. From germline, CDR1 is MNHEY and CDR2 SVGAGI. CDR3 length: 17 amino acids. CDR3 coding DNA: TGTGCCAGCAGTTACGCAGAAGTATACTCCTATAATTCACCCCTCCACTTT. The encoded protein is CASSYAEVYSYNSPLHF.

This clonotype has a count of ten or more. The chain employs TRBV7-2 and TRBJ2-7; 10 bases are shared with TRBD2. The V gene end was trimmed by 5 bases and the J gene end by 5 bases; junction bases not matched to a gene: 9. This CDR3 comprises 15 residues. CDR1 is SGHTA, CDR2 FQGNSA, per germline. The CDR3 loop reads CASSLGSGGPNEQYF. In DNA form, the CDR3 reads TGTGCCAGCAGCCTCGGTAGCGGGGGGCCCAACGAGCAGTACTTC.

Ten or more counts support this clonotype. The chain combines TRBV6-5 with TRBJ1-6; D unresolved. Germline values: CDR1 MNHEY, CDR2 SVGAGI. Trimming stripped 0 bases from V and 9 bases from J, with 3 bases between. This CDR3 spans 12 amino acids. CDR3 sequence reads: CASSYSTSPLHF. Written as DNA, the CDR3 is TGTGCCAGCAGTTACTCGACTTCACCCCTCCACTTT.

This chain connects TRBV6-5 to TRBJ1-1; D gene uncertain. This CDR3 is 18 amino acids long. With 4 bases removed from V and 2 bases from J, the gap between germline ends came to 23 bases. Germline-derived CDR1 and CDR2 are MNHEY and SVGAGI. The CDR3 region is CASSFLLAGWAGNTEAFF. In DNA, the CDR3 is TGTGCCAGCAGTTTCCTTCTTGCTGGGTGGGCAGGAAACACTGAAGCTTTCTTT.

The sample holds many counts of this clonotype. The V and J genes are TRBV27 and TRBJ1-6; D might be TRBD1 (5 bases). The germline V gene has CDR1 MNHEY and CDR2 SMNVEV (reference sequence). V was shortened by 2 bases and J by 7 bases, with 9 bases between the two germline ends. The CDR3 length is 14 residues. CDR3 DNA sequence: TGTGCCAGCAGTTTACTGACAGTCAATTCACCCCTCCACTTT. Its protein is CASSLLTVNSPLHF.

This clonotype was picked up a small number of times. The genes are TRBV4-2 and TRBJ2-7, with D possibly called TRBD1 or TRBD2 (6 bases each). The V end was cut by 3 bases, the J end by 7 bases, with 13 bases between. Germline V gene lookup returns CDR1 LGHNA and CDR2 YNFKEQ. The CDR3 extends over 13 amino acids. The CDR3: CASSHPGGWEQYF. The CDR3 nucleotides are TGTGCCAGCAGCCACCCCGGGGGCTGGGAGCAGTACTTC.

This clonotype was seen more than once but under ten times. The chain carries TRBV10-3 and TRBJ1-2; TRBD1 might be the D (6 bases). The CDR3 totals 13 residues. The germline V gene has CDR1 ENHRY and CDR2 SYGVKD. Trimming stripped 2 bases from V and 6 bases from J, with 10 bases between. CDR3: CAISERRQDGYTF. As DNA, the CDR3 is TGTGCCATCAGTGAGAGGAGACAGGATGGCTACACCTTC.

About this clonotype: This sequence may be a read error, since a much larger clone differs from it by one base. The chain carries TRBV7-9 and TRBJ2-1; no clear D. The CDR3 consists of 16 residues. V lost 6 bases and J 6 bases, leaving 21 bases between the germline ends. Per germline, CDR1 SEHNR and CDR2 FQNEAQ (reference sequence). CDR3 DNA sequence: TGTGCCAGCAGTCGGAGTAGCAGGTTACGGGCCAATGAGCAGTTCTTC. Amino acids: CASSRSSRLRANEQFF. Full variable domain (remainder filled in from reference TRBV7-9 and TRBJ2-1): DTGVSQNPRHKITKRGQNVTFRCDPISEHNRLYWYRQTLGQGPEFLTYFQNEAQLEKSRLLSDRFSAERPKGSFSTLEIQRTEQGDSAMYLCASSRSSRLRANEQFFGPGTRLTVL.

Ten or more counts support this clonotype. The chain is built from TRBV7-9 and TRBJ2-5, with 7 nucleotides matching TRBD1. The CDR3 has 14 amino acids. Germline values: CDR1 SEHNR, CDR2 FQNEAQ (reference sequence). V trimming: 6 bases; J trimming: 7 bases; junction bases outside the gene matches: 11. CDR3 DNA sequence: TGTGCCAGCAGGGCTACAGGGGCTGCAGGGACCCAGTACTTC. This encodes CASRATGAAGTQYF.

V gene TRBV20-1 combines with J gene TRBJ2-3; 10 bases are a match to TRBD2. This CDR3 has 18 residues. The V gene's germline CDR1 is DFQATT and CDR2 SNEGSKA (reference sequence). V gave up 2 bases and J gave up 2 bases; unmatched junction bases: 13. The CDR3 region has the DNA TGCAGTGCTAGAAGGCTTAGCGGGGGGAAAGCTAACACAGATACGCAGTATTTT. Protein sequence: CSARRLSGGKANTDTQYF.

The chain has TRBV7-8 and TRBJ2-3; a possible D gene is TRBD1 (5 bases). Germline-derived CDR1 and CDR2 are SGHVS and FQNEAQ. V lost 7 bases, J lost 5 bases, and 10 bases lay in between. The CDR3 runs 12 residues. As DNA, the CDR3 is TGTGCCAGCACACAGGATCAAGATACGCAGTATTTT. It translates to CASTQDQDTQYF.

This clonotype was recorded at least ten times. The V gene is TRBV18, the J gene TRBJ2-7; D not resolved. The length of the CDR3 is 13 residues. Per germline, CDR1 KGHSH and CDR2 LQKENI. The ends were cut back, 4 bases at V and 2 bases at J, with 9 bases in the middle. DNA of the CDR3: TGTGCCAGCTCACTAACAACTACCTACGAGCAGTACTTC. Its translation is CASSLTTTYEQYF. Full variable domain (remainder filled in from reference TRBV18 and TRBJ2-7): NAGVMQNPRHLVRRRGQEARLRCSPMKGHSHVYWYRQLPEEGLKFMVYLQKENIIDESGMPKERFSAEFPKEGPSILRIQQVVRGDSAAYFCASSLTTTYEQYFGPGTRLTVT.

There are a few counts of this clonotype. The CDR3 loop reads CASSLGVGGGRNEQFF. The CDR3 DNA reads as TGTGCCAGCAGCTTAGGGGTCGGGGGTGGACGGAATGAGCAGTTCTTC. The chain has TRBV7-6 and TRBJ2-1; maybe TRBD2 (6 bases). With 1 base removed from V and 7 bases from J, the gap between germline ends came to 17 bases. The CDR3 is 16 residues long. Germline loops: CDR1 SGHVS, CDR2 FNYEAQ.

Many counts were recorded for this clonotype. The chain has TRBV4-1 and TRBJ1-2, with TRBD1 as a possible D gene (5 bases). CDR1 MGHRA and CDR2 YSYEKL come from the germline V gene. V was pared by 0 bases and J by 0 bases, with 14 bases between. The CDR3 is made up of 17 amino acids. CDR3 bases: TGCGCCAGCAGCCAAGATTTCTGGGACGTAACTAACTATGGCTACACCTTC. Residues: CASSQDFWDVTNYGYTF.

V is TRBV5-1 and J is TRBJ1-6, with 9 bases lining up with TRBD1. This CDR3 contains 16 residues. With 4 bases clipped from V and 1 base from J, the junction kept 3 bases outside the gene matches. From germline, CDR1 is SGHRS and CDR2 YFSETQ. In DNA form, the CDR3 reads TGCGCCAGCAGCGATGACAGGGGGTCCTATAATTCACCCCTCCACTTT. Amino acids: CASSDDRGSYNSPLHF.

This clonotype was detected a few times. This chain links TRBV6-1 with TRBJ1-1; the match to TRBD1 covers 8 bases. V lost 8 bases to trimming and J lost 4 bases; unmatched junction nucleotides: 15. CDR1 and CDR2 from the germline V gene are MNHNS and SASEGT. The CDR3 extends over 16 amino acids. The CDR3 region is CASLRGFRGQGTEAFF. DNA of the CDR3: TGTGCCAGCTTAAGGGGATTCAGGGGGCAAGGCACTGAAGCTTTCTTT.

This clonotype was counted many times. This chain links TRBV5-1 with TRBJ2-5; TRBD1 might be the D (6 bases). The CDR3 covers 17 residues. CDR1 and CDR2 from the germline V gene are SGHRS and YFSETQ. The V end was cut by 7 bases, the J end by 5 bases, with 27 bases between. The CDR3 loop reads CASGQGIGNEPHETQYF. As DNA, the CDR3 is TGCGCCAGCGGCCAGGGGATAGGAAACGAACCCCACGAGACCCAGTACTTC. Using reference TRBV5-1 and TRBJ2-5 for the parts outside the CDR3, the full variable domain is KAGVTQTPRYLIKTRGQQVTLSCSPISGHRSVSWYQQTPGQGLQFLFEYFSETQRNKGNFPGRFSGRQFSNSRSEMNVSTLELGDSALYLCASGQGIGNEPHETQYFGPGTRLLVL.

This clonotype came up many times. This chain uses TRBV9 with TRBJ2-7; no definite D call. The CDR3 runs 13 residues. Between the trimmed V and J ends, which lost 0 bases and 0 bases, there was a span of 4 bases. Per germline, CDR1 SGDLS and CDR2 YYNGEE. The CDR3 reads CASSVGGSYEQYF. In DNA form, the CDR3 reads TGTGCCAGCAGCGTAGGGGGCTCCTACGAGCAGTACTTC.

Details on this clonotype: A read error may account for a junction end that differs from germline. This rearrangement joins TRBV29-1 to TRBJ1-2; tentative D call: TRBD1 (5 bases). The V gene's germline CDR1 is SQVTM and CDR2 ANQGSEA. The length of the CDR3 is 14 residues. For the CDR3, the DNA is TGCAGCGCTGAACACCCCGACAGCCATTATGGCTACACCTTC. This encodes CSAEHPDSHYGYTF.

This clonotype occurred many times. The chain employs TRBV9 and TRBJ1-6, with 7 bases matching TRBD1. The CDR3 is 22 amino acids. Germline V gives CDR1 SGDLS, CDR2 YYNGEE. The J segment lost 0 bases and the V segment lost 0 bases, leaving 18 bases of the junction unmatched. The CDR3 spells CASSVGPKQGKHPHSYNSPLHF. For the CDR3, the DNA is TGTGCCAGCAGCGTAGGACCCAAACAGGGGAAACACCCTCACTCCTATAATTCACCCCTCCACTTT.

A few counts support this clonotype. The J gene is TRBJ2-3, the V gene TRBV13, with D tentatively TRBD1 (7 bases). Germline V CDR1 and CDR2: PRHDT, FYEKMQ (reference sequence). The CDR3 is 14 amino acids. Trimming pared 8 bases from V and 2 bases from J, leaving 14 bases between. The CDR3: CASSEGQITDTQYF. CDR3 nucleotide sequence: TGTGCCAGCTCGGAGGGACAGATCACAGATACGCAGTATTTT.

This clonotype was counted ten times or more. The chain couples TRBV9 to TRBJ1-2; TRBD1 might be the D (5 bases). The V gene's germline CDR1 is SGDLS and CDR2 YYNGEE. CDR3 length: 14 residues. Trimming stripped 0 bases from V and 0 bases from J, with 6 bases between. The CDR3 here is CASSVAGANYGYTF. CDR3 bases: TGTGCCAGCAGCGTAGCGGGGGCTAACTATGGCTACACCTTC.

The V and J genes are TRBV7-2 and TRBJ1-1; TRBD1 matches 7 bases. This CDR3 has 14 amino acids. Per germline, CDR1 SGHTA and CDR2 FQGNSA. Trimming cost V 7 bases and J 0 bases; bases outside gene matches: 5. Here the CDR3 DNA reads TGTGCCAGCAACAGGGGACAAATGAACACTGAAGCTTTCTTT. As protein: CASNRGQMNTEAFF.

The rearrangement uses TRBV7-9 and TRBJ1-3; TRBD1 matches 7 bases. Per germline, CDR1 SEHNR and CDR2 FQNEAQ (reference sequence). CDR3 length equals 15 residues. J gave up 4 bases and V 3 bases, and 6 bases lay outside the gene matches. In DNA form, the CDR3 reads TGTGCCAGCAGCTTGACGACAGGGCCAGGAAACACCATATATTTT. Translation gives CASSLTTGPGNTIYF. Variable domain in full (rest from reference TRBV7-9 and TRBJ1-3): DTGVSQNPRHKITKRGQNVTFRCDPISEHNRLYWYRQTLGQGPEFLTYFQNEAQLEKSRLLSDRFSAERPKGSFSTLEIQRTEQGDSAMYLCASSLTTGPGNTIYFGEGSWLTVV.

The chain has TRBV7-3 and TRBJ2-3; D gene ambiguous. The CDR3 is 13 amino acids. V was pared by 3 bases and J by 6 bases, with 10 bases between. Germline V gene lookup returns CDR1 SGHTA and CDR2 FQGTGA. Here the CDR3 reads CASSFKGVDTQYF. CDR3 sequence (DNA): TGTGCCAGCAGCTTTAAGGGCGTGGATACGCAGTATTTT. Using reference TRBV7-3 and TRBJ2-3 for the parts outside the CDR3, the full variable domain is GAGVSQTPSNKVTEKGKYVELRCDPISGHTALYWYRQSLGQGPEFLIYFQGTGAADDSGLPNDRFFAVRPEGSVSTLKIQRTERGDSAVYLCASSFKGVDTQYFGPGTRLTVL.

This clonotype was seen a handful of times. V usage is TRBV9 and J usage is TRBJ2-1; a weak D match, TRBD2 (6 bases). With 4 bases removed from V and 4 bases from J, the gap between germline ends came to 12 bases. This CDR3 is built from 14 residues. Germline-derived CDR1 and CDR2 are SGDLS and YYNGEE. The CDR3 coding sequence is TGTGCCAGCAGCCCAAGCGGGTATTACAATGAGCAGTTCTTC. It is translated as CASSPSGYYNEQFF.

The table lists this clonotype with many counts. The chain combines TRBV15 with TRBJ2-6; D is undetermined. Trimming removed 1 base at V and 0 bases at J, with 10 bases between. The CDR3 runs 17 residues. Germline CDR1 LNHNV, CDR2 YYDKDF (reference sequence). CDR3 amino acids: CATSRAQAVSGANVLTF. As DNA, the CDR3 is TGTGCCACCAGCAGAGCCCAGGCCGTCTCTGGGGCCAACGTCCTGACTTTC.

CDR3 region: CAISEFQRGGNYEQYF. CDR3 coding DNA: TGTGCCATCAGTGAATTTCAGCGGGGGGGCAATTACGAGCAGTACTTC. The chain combines TRBV10-3 with TRBJ2-7; 10 bases line up with TRBD2. The germline V gene encodes CDR1 ENHRY and CDR2 SYGVKD. J was trimmed by 4 bases and V by 3 bases; bases with no gene match: 9. This CDR3 comprises 16 residues.